One sample yielded the 30 T cell receptor beta chains listed below, sequenced in a study of blood T cell repertoires in COVID-19. Sequencing was performed with immunoSEQ multiplex PCR; in TCRdb, only in-frame clones are kept and a portion is missing. The sample shows almost 55,000 clones, about 87% of them seen only once. What was sequenced was peripheral blood. These receptors were collected from a human donor in a cohort sampled during active COVID-19.

The chain combines TRBV15 with TRBJ1-1; D may be TRBD1 (6 bases). Germline V gene lookup returns CDR1 LNHNV and CDR2 YYDKDF (reference sequence). The CDR3 is 14 residues long. V lost 3 bases, J lost 1 base, and 9 bases lay in between. The CDR3 DNA reads as TGTGCCACCAGCAGGGGACACCCGAACACTGAAGCTTTCTTT. It yields the protein CATSRGHPNTEAFF.

This chain links TRBV5-4 with TRBJ2-3; 7 bases agree with TRBD2. Germline CDR1 reads SGHNT; CDR2 reads YYREEE (reference sequence). V shed 2 bases and J 2 bases; nucleotides not matched to a gene: 2. The length of the CDR3 is 14 residues. The CDR3 bases are TGTGCCAGCAGCTTTAGCGGGTTCACAGATACGCAGTATTTT. The encoded protein is CASSFSGFTDTQYF. The whole variable domain, filled in from reference TRBV5-4 and TRBJ2-3, reads ETGVTQSPTHLIKTRGQQVTLRCSSQSGHNTVSWYQQALGQGPQFIFQYYREEENGRGNFPPRFSGLQFPNYSSELNVNALELDDSALYLCASSFSGFTDTQYFGPGTRLTVL.

This chain uses TRBV5-1 with TRBJ2-1; 10 bases are a match to TRBD1. The CDR3 spans 16 residues. After removal of 4 bases from V and 2 bases from J, the junction contained 6 bases not matched to a gene. Germline loops: CDR1 SGHRS, CDR2 YFSETQ. CDR3 nucleotide sequence: TGCGCCAGCAGCAAAGGCGGACAGGGGGCCTACAATGAGCAGTTCTTC. Its protein is CASSKGGQGAYNEQFF.

The genes are TRBV30 and TRBJ2-5, with D tentatively TRBD2 (5 bases). Germline V gives CDR1 GTSNPN, CDR2 SVGIG (reference sequence). The CDR3 consists of 13 residues. The V gene lost 2 bases and the J gene lost 2 bases, with 9 bases spanning the gap. CDR3 DNA sequence: TGTGCCTGGAGTCCCAGGAGGCAAGAGACCCAGTACTTC. Its translation is CAWSPRRQETQYF. Full variable domain (missing parts from reference TRBV30 and TRBJ2-5): SQTIHQWPATLVQPVGSPLSLECTVEGTSNPNLYWYRQAAGRGLQLLFYSVGIGQISSEVPQNLSASRPQDRQFILSSKKLLLSDSGFYLCAWSPRRQETQYFGPGTRLLVL.

The chain joins TRBV6-2 or TRBV6-3 to TRBJ1-1; D possibly corresponds to TRBD1 (5 bases). V was cut by 6 bases and J by 6 bases, with 14 bases left in between. Germline CDR1 MNHEY, CDR2 SVGEGT. This CDR3 has 13 residues. The CDR3 sequence: CASSPGTVAEAFF. CDR3 nucleotide sequence: TGTGCCAGCAGCCCCGGGACTGTGGCTGAAGCTTTCTTT.

A few counts support this clone. The rearrangement uses TRBV9 and TRBJ2-5; D is possibly TRBD1 (6 bases). Germline CDR1 SGDLS, CDR2 YYNGEE. V shed 3 bases and J shed 1 base, with 19 bases lying between them. The CDR3 is made up of 17 amino acids. The CDR3 DNA follows: TGTGCCAGCAGCGAGGGTCGACAGGCGGAAGGCCAAGAGACCCAGTACTTC. It specifies CASSEGRQAEGQETQYF.

This CDR3 is CASSQAQGTSGYTF. CDR3 in DNA: TGTGCCAGCAGCCAAGCCCAGGGTACTAGCGGCTACACCTTC. The chain joins TRBV3-1 (or the pseudogene TRBV3-2) to TRBJ1-2; TRBD1 is a possible D gene (5 bases). Trimming pared 1 base from V and 8 bases from J, leaving 14 bases between. This CDR3 has 14 amino acids. CDR1 and CDR2 from the germline V gene are LGHDT and YNNKEL (reference sequence).

The V call is TRBV9, the J call TRBJ2-7; 8 bases align to TRBD1. The CDR3 runs to 14 residues. The ends lost 4 bases at V and 5 bases at J; junction bases unmatched: 8. Germline-derived CDR1 and CDR2 are SGDLS and YYNGEE. In nucleotides, the CDR3 is TGTGCCAGCAGCTACGGACAGGGTAGGGACGAGCAGTACTTC. Protein sequence: CASSYGQGRDEQYF.

The V and J genes are TRBV5-6 and TRBJ2-5; 12 nucleotides line up with TRBD2. CDR1 is SGHDT and CDR2 is YYEEEE in the germline V gene. The V and J ends lost 4 bases and 5 bases, in that order; junction bases with no gene match: 12. The CDR3 covers 17 residues. CDR3 in amino acids: CASSMGLAGIRGETQYF. In DNA, the CDR3 is TGTGCCAGCAGCATGGGACTAGCGGGCATCCGAGGGGAGACCCAGTACTTC.

The CDR3 reads CASSPLLGEQFF. The DNA for the CDR3 is TGTGCCAGCAGTCCCCTCCTCGGTGAGCAGTTCTTC. The rearrangement uses TRBV12-3 or TRBV12-4 and TRBJ2-1; D call uncertain. CDR3 size: 12 residues. Trimming stripped 5 bases from V and 9 bases from J, with 11 bases between.

A remark on this clone: One end of the junction varies from germline; a read error may be responsible. The chain uses TRBV7-9 and TRBJ2-1, with a tentative D call TRBD2 (5 bases). CDR1 SEHNR and CDR2 FQNEAQ come from the germline V gene (reference sequence). This CDR3 region has 15 residues. For the CDR3, the DNA is TGTGCCAGCAGCTGGGAGCGGAGCTCCTACAATGAGCAGCTCTTC. This encodes CASSWERSSYNEQLF.

The rearrangement joins TRBV5-4 to TRBJ2-1; 8 bases are a match to TRBD2. The junction had 7 bases not matched to a gene; V was cut back by 1 base and J by 7 bases. The CDR3 extends over 15 amino acids. The germline V gene encodes CDR1 SGHNT and CDR2 YYREEE (reference sequence). Here the CDR3 DNA reads TGTGCCAGCAGCTTGAAAAGCGGGAGATTAAATGAGCAGTTCTTC. This sequence encodes CASSLKSGRLNEQFF.

This clone was seen once. V gene TRBV5-1 combines with J gene TRBJ1-2, with TRBD1 matching over 8 bases. Germline V gene data show CDR1 as SGHRS and CDR2 as YFSETQ. This CDR3 contains 15 residues. J lost 2 bases, V lost 4 bases, and 7 bases had no gene match. DNA of the CDR3: TGCGCCAGCAGCCCCGGACAGGGTAGAAACTATGGCTACACCTTC. Encoded protein: CASSPGQGRNYGYTF.

This clone has more than one count but fewer than ten. The CDR3 sequence is CASSLRGSYEQYF. The CDR3 region has the DNA TGTGCCAGCAGTTTGCGGGGGTCGTACGAGCAGTACTTC. The rearrangement links TRBV12-3 or TRBV12-4 to TRBJ2-7, with TRBD2 identical over 7 bases. The CDR3 extends over 13 amino acids. V lost 3 bases and J lost 4; bases outside the gene matches: 3.

CDR3 in DNA: TGTGCCAGCAGCTTAGTCGGGGGGCCCAGCACCGGGGAGCTGTTTTTT. This encodes CASSLVGGPSTGELFF. The chain has TRBV7-6 and TRBJ2-2; D may be TRBD2 (7 bases). V lost 1 base and J lost 4, with 13 bases in between. Germline V gene sequence: CDR1 SGHVS, CDR2 FNYEAQ. CDR3 length equals 16 residues.

The chain has TRBV2 and TRBJ1-6; D is uncertain. V lost 1 base, J lost 7 bases, and 8 bases lay in between. The CDR3 loop spans 14 amino acids. Germline V gene lookup returns CDR1 SNHLY and CDR2 FYNNEI. CDR3 sequence: CASSEGLLNSPLHF. The CDR3 DNA reads TGTGCCAGCAGTGAAGGTTTGCTAAATTCACCCCTCCACTTT.

V usage is TRBV4-3 and J usage is TRBJ2-7; D perhaps matches TRBD1 (7 bases). Between the trimmed V and J ends, which lost 1 base and 6 bases, there was a span of 13 bases. Germline CDR1 and CDR2: LGHNA and YSLEER. This CDR3 is 14 amino acids long. CDR3 coding DNA: TGCGCCAGCAGCCAAGGTGTCAGGGGGGTCGAGCAGTACTTC. Translation: CASSQGVRGVEQYF.

The count of this clone is one. This sequence joins TRBV28 and TRBJ2-2, with 8 bases fitting TRBD2. Per germline, CDR1 MDHEN and CDR2 SYDVKM. The CDR3 is made up of 14 amino acids. The V segment lost 5 bases and the J segment 5 bases; nucleotides outside the gene matches: 4. The CDR3 region is CASSAGGRTGELFF. CDR3 nucleotide sequence: TGTGCCAGCAGTGCGGGAGGTCGGACCGGGGAGCTGTTTTTT.

This chain uses TRBV10-3 with TRBJ1-5, with D unclear. The germline V and J ends were trimmed by 0 bases and 4 bases, with 7 bases remaining between them. CDR3 length: 14 residues. The V gene's germline CDR1 is ENHRY and CDR2 SYGVKD. The CDR3 spells CAISESGGNQPQHF. CDR3 DNA sequence: TGTGCCATCAGTGAGTCGGGAGGGAATCAGCCCCAGCATTTT.

This clone was counted once. The CDR3 loop reads CASSYVRTSGDYNEQFF. In DNA, the CDR3 is TGTGCCAGCAGTTACGTCAGGACTAGCGGTGATTACAATGAGCAGTTCTTC. V usage is TRBV6-2 or TRBV6-3 and J usage is TRBJ2-1, with 10 bases identical to TRBD2. The CDR3 is made up of 17 amino acids. Per the germline V gene, CDR1 is MNHEY and CDR2 is SVGEGT. After removal of 2 bases from V and 4 bases from J, the junction contained 8 bases not matched to a gene.

The rearrangement links TRBV10-1 to TRBJ2-1, with a weak D call TRBD1 (6 bases). The V and J ends lost 2 bases and 5 bases respectively, with 10 bases between them. The CDR3 runs to 14 residues. Germline V lookup: CDR1 WNHNN, CDR2 SYGVQD (reference sequence). CDR3 sequence: CASSEGQRDNEQFF. Written as DNA, the CDR3 is TGCGCCAGCAGTGAGGGACAGCGAGACAATGAGCAGTTCTTC.

This clone was seen once. The chain links TRBV4-3 to TRBJ1-6; D not resolved. CDR1 and CDR2 (germline): LGHNA, YSLEER. The germline V and J ends were trimmed by 0 bases and 4 bases, with 7 bases remaining between them. This CDR3 contains 15 residues. The CDR3 region has the DNA TGCGCCAGCAGCCAAGATCGTCTTTATAATTCACCCCTCCACTTT. This sequence encodes CASSQDRLYNSPLHF.

The chain is built from TRBV10-3 and TRBJ2-1, with 10 bases fitting TRBD2. CDR3 length: 16 residues. CDR1 is ENHRY and CDR2 is SYGVKD in the germline V gene. With V trimmed by 0 bases and J by 9 bases, 8 bases remained unmatched. CDR3 region: CAISESSSGGVSEQFF. The CDR3 DNA reads TGTGCCATCAGTGAGTCTTCTAGCGGGGGAGTGAGTGAGCAGTTCTTC.

The chain couples TRBV5-6 to TRBJ2-7; the match to TRBD1 covers 7 bases. The CDR3 covers 14 residues. Germline V gene data show CDR1 as SGHDT and CDR2 as YYEEEE. V shed 4 bases and J 7 bases; nucleotides not matched to a gene: 11. CDR3 DNA: TGTGCCAGCAGCCCACTACAGGGGTTGGGAGAGCAGTACTTC. Encoded protein: CASSPLQGLGEQYF.

The CDR3 DNA is TGTGCCAGCTCACCGCGGCAGACCTACAATGAGCAGTTCTTC. Translating gives CASSPRQTYNEQFF. The gene calls are TRBV18 and TRBJ2-1; D remains ambiguous. The germline CDR1 and CDR2 sequences are KGHSH and LQKENI. The germline V and J ends were trimmed by 3 bases and 2 bases, with 8 bases remaining between them. This CDR3 contains 14 residues.

The chain is built from TRBV6-2 or TRBV6-3 and TRBJ2-1, with 9 bases identical to TRBD1. The CDR3 is made up of 15 amino acids. V lost 5 bases and J lost 5; bases outside the gene matches: 7. Germline values: CDR1 MNHEY, CDR2 SVGEGT. CDR3 region: CASSQPRTGDNEQFF. In nucleotides, the CDR3 is TGTGCCAGCAGTCAGCCACGGACAGGGGACAATGAGCAGTTCTTC.

V usage is TRBV30 and J usage is TRBJ1-1; D is uncertain. Germline CDR1 and CDR2: GTSNPN and SVGIG (reference sequence). This CDR3 has 13 residues. Trimming removed 2 bases at V and 1 base at J, with 8 bases between. This chain's CDR3 is CAWSPGPNTEAFF. The CDR3 region has the DNA TGTGCCTGGAGTCCGGGTCCGAACACTGAAGCTTTCTTT.

The rearrangement links TRBV12-5 to TRBJ2-5, with D possibly matching TRBD1 (6 bases). V gave up 6 bases and J gave up 7 bases, with 12 bases separating them. Germline lookup yields CDR1 LGHNT and CDR2 FRNRAP. The CDR3 extends over 12 amino acids. As DNA, the CDR3 is TGTGCTAGTGGGAGGACAGCTCTGACCCAGTACTTC. It yields the protein CASGRTALTQYF.

The chain uses TRBV5-4 and TRBJ1-4; the D is unclear. Germline V gene lookup returns CDR1 SGHNT and CDR2 YYREEE (reference sequence). Trimming cost V 1 base and J 6 bases, with 10 bases left between them. The CDR3 has 14 amino acids. The CDR3 DNA follows: TGTGCCAGCAGCTTGTCAGGAAACGATGAAAAACTGTTTTTT. It translates to CASSLSGNDEKLFF.

V and J are TRBV11-3 and TRBJ2-2, with D possibly being TRBD2 (5 bases). From germline, CDR1 is SGHNT and CDR2 YENEEA. V was shortened by 5 bases and J by 7 bases, with 11 bases between the two germline ends. The length of the CDR3 is 13 residues. The CDR3 sequence: CASSARRDGELFF. The CDR3 bases are TGTGCCAGCAGCGCCCGACGGGACGGGGAGCTGTTTTTT.